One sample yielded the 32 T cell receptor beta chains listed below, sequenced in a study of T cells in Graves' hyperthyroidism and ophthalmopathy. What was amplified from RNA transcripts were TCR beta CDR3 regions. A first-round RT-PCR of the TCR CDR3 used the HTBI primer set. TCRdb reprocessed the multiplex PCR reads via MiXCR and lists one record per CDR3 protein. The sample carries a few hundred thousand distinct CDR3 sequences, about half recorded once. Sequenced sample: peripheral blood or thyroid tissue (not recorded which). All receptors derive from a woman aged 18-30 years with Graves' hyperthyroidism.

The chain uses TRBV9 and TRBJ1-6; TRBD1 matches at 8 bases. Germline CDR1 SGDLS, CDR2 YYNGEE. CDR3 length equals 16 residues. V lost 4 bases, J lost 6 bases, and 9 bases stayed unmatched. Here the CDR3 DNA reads TGTGCCAGCAGCCCCCGGACAGGGCCGGGTAATTCACCCCTCCACTTT. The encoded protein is CASSPRTGPGNSPLHF.

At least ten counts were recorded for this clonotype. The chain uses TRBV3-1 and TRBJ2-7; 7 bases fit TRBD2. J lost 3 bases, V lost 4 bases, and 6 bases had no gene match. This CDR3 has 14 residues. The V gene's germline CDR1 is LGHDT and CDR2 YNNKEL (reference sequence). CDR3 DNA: TGTGCCAGCAGCCCGGCGGGAGAAGGCTACGAGCAGTACTTC. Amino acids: CASSPAGEGYEQYF.

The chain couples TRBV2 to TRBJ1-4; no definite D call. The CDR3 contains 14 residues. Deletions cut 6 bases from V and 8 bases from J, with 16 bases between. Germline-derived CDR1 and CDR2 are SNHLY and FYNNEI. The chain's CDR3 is CASRKASGYEKLFF. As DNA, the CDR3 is TGTGCCAGCAGGAAGGCTAGCGGGTACGAAAAACTGTTTTTT.

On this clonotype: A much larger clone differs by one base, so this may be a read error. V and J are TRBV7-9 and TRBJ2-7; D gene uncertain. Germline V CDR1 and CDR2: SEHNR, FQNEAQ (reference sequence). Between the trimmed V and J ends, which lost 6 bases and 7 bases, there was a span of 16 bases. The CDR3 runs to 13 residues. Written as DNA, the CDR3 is TGTGCCAGCAGTTTATCGCTGAGGTCGGAGCAGTACTTC. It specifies CASSLSLRSEQYF.

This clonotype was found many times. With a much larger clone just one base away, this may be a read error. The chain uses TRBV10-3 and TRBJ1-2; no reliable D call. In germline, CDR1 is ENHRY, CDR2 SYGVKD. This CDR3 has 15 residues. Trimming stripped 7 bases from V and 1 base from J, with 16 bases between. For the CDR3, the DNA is TGTGCCATCACCGCGGAGGCGAGGGTTAACTATGGCTACACCTTC. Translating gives CAITAEARVNYGYTF.

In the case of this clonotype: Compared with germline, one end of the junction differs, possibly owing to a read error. In nucleotides, the CDR3 is TGTGCCATCAGTGCTCCAACCGGACAGGAACATCAGCCCCAGCACTTT. Translation: CAISAPTGQEHQPQHF. V and J are TRBV10-3 and TRBJ1-5, with 7 bases matching TRBD1. Germline lookup yields CDR1 ENHRY and CDR2 SYGVKD. The CDR3 consists of 16 residues.

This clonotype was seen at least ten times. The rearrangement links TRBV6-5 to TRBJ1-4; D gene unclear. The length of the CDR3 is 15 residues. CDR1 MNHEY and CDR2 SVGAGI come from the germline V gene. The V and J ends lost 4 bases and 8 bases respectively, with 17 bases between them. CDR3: CASSFSGRVEEKLFF. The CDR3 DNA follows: TGTGCCAGCAGTTTCTCGGGGAGGGTGGAAGAAAAACTGTTTTTT.

The CDR3, as DNA: TGTGCCACTTTTATACAGGGGCGGAACACTGAAGCTTTCTTT. Amino acids: CATFIQGRNTEAFF. J is TRBJ1-1 and V is TRBV10-3, with 7 bases that match TRBD1. This CDR3 is built from 14 residues. V was clipped by 10 bases and J by 1 base; unmatched bases: 9. CDR1 and CDR2 from the germline V gene are ENHRY and SYGVKD.

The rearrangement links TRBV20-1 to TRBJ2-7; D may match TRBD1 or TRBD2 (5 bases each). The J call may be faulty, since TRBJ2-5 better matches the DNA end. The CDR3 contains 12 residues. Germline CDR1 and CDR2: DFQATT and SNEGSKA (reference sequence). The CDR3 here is CSASAGGETQYF. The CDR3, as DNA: TGCAGTGCTAGTGCTGGGGGAGAGACCCAGTACTTC.

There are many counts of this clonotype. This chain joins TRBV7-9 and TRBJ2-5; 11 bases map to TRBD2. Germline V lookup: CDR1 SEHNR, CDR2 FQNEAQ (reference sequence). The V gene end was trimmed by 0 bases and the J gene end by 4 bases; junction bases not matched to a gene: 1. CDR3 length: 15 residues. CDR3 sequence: CASSLALAGGETQYF. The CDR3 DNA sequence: TGTGCCAGCAGCTTAGCTCTAGCGGGAGGAGAGACCCAGTACTTC.

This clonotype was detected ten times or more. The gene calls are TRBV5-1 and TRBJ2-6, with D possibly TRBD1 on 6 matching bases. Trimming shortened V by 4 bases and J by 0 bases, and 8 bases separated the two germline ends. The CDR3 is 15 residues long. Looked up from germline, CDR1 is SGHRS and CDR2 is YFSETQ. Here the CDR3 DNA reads TGCGCCAGCAGCAAACAGGGCTCTGGGGCCAACGTCCTGACTTTC. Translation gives CASSKQGSGANVLTF. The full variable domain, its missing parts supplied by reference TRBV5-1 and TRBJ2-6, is KAGVTQTPRYLIKTRGQQVTLSCSPISGHRSVSWYQQTPGQGLQFLFEYFSETQRNKGNFPGRFSGRQFSNSRSEMNVSTLELGDSALYLCASSKQGSGANVLTFGAGSRLTVL.

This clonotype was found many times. The CDR3 sequence is CASKEAGGPYEAFF. Written as DNA, the CDR3 is TGTGCCAGTAAGGAAGCGGGCGGGCCGTATGAAGCTTTCTTT. This chain uses TRBV19 with TRBJ1-1; unclear D gene. Trimming took 7 bases from V and 7 from J, leaving 19 bases between them. The CDR3 is 14 amino acids. Germline CDR1 LNHDA, CDR2 SQIVND (reference sequence).

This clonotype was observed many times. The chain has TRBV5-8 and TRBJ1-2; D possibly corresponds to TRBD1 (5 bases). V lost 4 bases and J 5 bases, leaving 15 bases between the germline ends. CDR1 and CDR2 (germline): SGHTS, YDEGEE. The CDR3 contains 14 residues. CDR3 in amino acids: CASSTLQVQYGYTF. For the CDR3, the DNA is TGTGCCAGCAGCACGTTACAGGTTCAGTATGGCTACACCTTC.

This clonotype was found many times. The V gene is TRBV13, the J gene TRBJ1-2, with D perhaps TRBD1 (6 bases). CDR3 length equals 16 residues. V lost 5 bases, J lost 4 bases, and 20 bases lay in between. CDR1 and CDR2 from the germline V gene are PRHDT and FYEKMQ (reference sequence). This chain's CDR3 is CASSEGGQASSYGYTF. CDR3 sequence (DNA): TGTGCCAGCAGCGAAGGGGGGCAAGCTAGCAGCTATGGCTACACCTTC.

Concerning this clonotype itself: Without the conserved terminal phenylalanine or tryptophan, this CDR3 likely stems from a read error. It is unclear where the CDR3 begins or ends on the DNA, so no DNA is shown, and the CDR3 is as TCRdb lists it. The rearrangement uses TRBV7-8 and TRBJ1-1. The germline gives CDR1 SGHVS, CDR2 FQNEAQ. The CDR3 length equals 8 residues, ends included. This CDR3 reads CASSLTTY.

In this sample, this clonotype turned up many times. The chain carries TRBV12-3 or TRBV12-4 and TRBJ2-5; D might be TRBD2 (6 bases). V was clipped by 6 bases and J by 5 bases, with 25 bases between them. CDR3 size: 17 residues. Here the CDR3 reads CASREGQEGPRSETQYF. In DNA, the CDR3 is TGTGCCAGCAGGGAGGGGCAGGAGGGTCCCAGGTCGGAGACCCAGTACTTC.

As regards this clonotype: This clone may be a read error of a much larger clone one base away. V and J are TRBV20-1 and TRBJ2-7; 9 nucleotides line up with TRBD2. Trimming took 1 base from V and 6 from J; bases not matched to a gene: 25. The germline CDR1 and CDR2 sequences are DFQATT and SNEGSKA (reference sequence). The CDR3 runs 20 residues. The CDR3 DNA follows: TGCAGTGCTAGAGGTAACCCAAGCATCATCGGCGGGAGGGAAACCTGCGAGCAGTACTTC. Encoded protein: CSARGNPSIIGGRETCEQYF.

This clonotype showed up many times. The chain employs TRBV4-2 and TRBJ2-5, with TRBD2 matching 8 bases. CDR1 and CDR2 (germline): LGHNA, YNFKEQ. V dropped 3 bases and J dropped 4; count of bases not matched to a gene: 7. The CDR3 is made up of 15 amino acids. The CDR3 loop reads CASSQVSGTGETQYF. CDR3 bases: TGTGCCAGCAGCCAGGTTAGCGGGACCGGAGAGACCCAGTACTTC.

The chain's CDR3 is CATNFKREGPYNEQFF. CDR3 bases: TGTGCCACCAACTTTAAGCGGGAGGGCCCATACAATGAGCAGTTCTTC. The rearrangement links TRBV24-1 to TRBJ2-5; TRBD2 matches at 10 bases. The DNA end is a closer match to TRBJ2-1, so the J assignment may be wrong. The CDR3 length is 16 residues. Germline CDR1 is KGHDR and CDR2 is SFDVKD.

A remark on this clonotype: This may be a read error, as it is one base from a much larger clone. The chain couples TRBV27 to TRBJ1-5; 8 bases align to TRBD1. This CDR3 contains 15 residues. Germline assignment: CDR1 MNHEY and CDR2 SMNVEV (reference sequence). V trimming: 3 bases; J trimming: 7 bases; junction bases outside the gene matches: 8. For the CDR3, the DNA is TGTGCCAGCAGTTTGCCGACAGGGGCCCCCCAGCCCCAGCATTTT. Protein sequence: CASSLPTGAPQPQHF.

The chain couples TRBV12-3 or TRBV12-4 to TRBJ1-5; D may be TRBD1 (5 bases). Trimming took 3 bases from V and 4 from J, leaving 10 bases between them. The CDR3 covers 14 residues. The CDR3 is CASSFGQGNQPQHF. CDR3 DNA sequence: TGTGCCAGCAGTTTTGGGCAGGGAAATCAGCCCCAGCATTTT.

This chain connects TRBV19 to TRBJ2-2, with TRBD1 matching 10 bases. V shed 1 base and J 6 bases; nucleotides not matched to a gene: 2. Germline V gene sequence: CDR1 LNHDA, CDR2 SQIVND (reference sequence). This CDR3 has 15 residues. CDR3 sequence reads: CASSIGGQGAGELFF. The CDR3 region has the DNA TGTGCCAGTAGTATAGGAGGACAGGGGGCCGGGGAGCTGTTTTTT.

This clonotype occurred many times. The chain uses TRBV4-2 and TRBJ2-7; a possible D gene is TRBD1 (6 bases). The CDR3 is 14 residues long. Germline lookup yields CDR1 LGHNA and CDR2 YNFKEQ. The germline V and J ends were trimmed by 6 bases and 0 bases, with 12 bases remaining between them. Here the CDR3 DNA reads TGTGCCAGCAGAGAGGGGGACCTCTCCTACGAGCAGTACTTC. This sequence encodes CASREGDLSYEQYF.

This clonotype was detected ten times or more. CDR3 DNA: TGTGCCAGCAGCGTAGCTGAGGCCGGGGAGCTGTTTTTT. This codes for CASSVAEAGELFF. This rearrangement joins TRBV9 to TRBJ2-2; unclear D gene. Between the trimmed V and J ends, which lost 0 bases and 6 bases, there was a span of 6 bases. CDR1 is SGDLS, CDR2 YYNGEE, per germline. This CDR3 has 13 residues.

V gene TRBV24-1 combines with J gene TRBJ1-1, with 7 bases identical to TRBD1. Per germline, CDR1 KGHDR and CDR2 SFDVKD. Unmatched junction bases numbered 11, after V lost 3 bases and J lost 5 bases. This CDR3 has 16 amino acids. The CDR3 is CATSDPETGIGTEAFF. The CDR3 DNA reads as TGTGCCACCAGTGATCCCGAGACAGGGATAGGTACTGAAGCTTTCTTT.

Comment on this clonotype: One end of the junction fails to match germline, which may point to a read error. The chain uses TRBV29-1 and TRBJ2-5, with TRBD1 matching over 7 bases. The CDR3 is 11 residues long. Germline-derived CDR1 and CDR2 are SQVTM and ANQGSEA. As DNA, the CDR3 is TGCAGCGTTGCCGGGACAGAGAGCTACGTCTTC. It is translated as CSVAGTESYVF.

CDR3 amino acids: CASSPQGVTYEQYF. Written as DNA, the CDR3 is TGTGCCAGCAGCCCGCAGGGAGTTACCTACGAGCAGTACTTC. This chain joins TRBV7-9 and TRBJ2-7; D possibly uses TRBD1 or TRBD2 (5 bases each). Looked up from germline, CDR1 is SEHNR and CDR2 is FQNEAQ (reference sequence). This CDR3 contains 14 residues. Trimming shortened V by 5 bases and J by 2 bases, and 13 bases separated the two germline ends.

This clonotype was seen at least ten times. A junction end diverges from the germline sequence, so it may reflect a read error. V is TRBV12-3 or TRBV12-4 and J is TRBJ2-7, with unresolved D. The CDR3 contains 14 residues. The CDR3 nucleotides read TGTGCCAACAGTTTAAGTGTTATCACCTACGAGCAGTACTTC. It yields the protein CANSLSVITYEQYF.

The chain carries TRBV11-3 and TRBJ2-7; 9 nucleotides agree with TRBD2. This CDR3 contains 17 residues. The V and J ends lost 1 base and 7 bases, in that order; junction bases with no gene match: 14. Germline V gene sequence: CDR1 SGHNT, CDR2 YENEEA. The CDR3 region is CASSLGSSGSSYNEQYF. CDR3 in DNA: TGTGCCAGCAGCTTAGGGAGTAGCGGGAGCTCCTACAATGAGCAGTACTTC.

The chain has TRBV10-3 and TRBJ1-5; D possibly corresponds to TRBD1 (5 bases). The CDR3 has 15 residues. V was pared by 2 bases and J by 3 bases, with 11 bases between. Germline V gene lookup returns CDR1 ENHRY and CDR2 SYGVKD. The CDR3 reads CAISERGVDNQPQHF. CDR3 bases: TGTGCCATCAGTGAGCGAGGGGTGGACAATCAGCCCCAGCATTTT.

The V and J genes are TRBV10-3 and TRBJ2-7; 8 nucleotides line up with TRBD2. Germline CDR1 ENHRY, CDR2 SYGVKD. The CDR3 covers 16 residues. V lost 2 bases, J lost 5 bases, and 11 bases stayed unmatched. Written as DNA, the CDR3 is TGTGCCATCAGTGAGGGGGGGACTAGTTTGTCCCACGAGCAGTACTTC. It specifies CAISEGGTSLSHEQYF.

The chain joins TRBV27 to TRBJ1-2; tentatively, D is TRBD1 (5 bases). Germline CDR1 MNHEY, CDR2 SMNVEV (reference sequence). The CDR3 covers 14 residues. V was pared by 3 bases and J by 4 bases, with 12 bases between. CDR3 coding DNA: TGTGCCAGCAGTTTGGACCGGCAGGGCTATGGCTACACCTTC. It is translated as CASSLDRQGYGYTF.